The TCR beta chain under discussion was sequenced for a study of T-cell reconstitution after alpha-beta-depleted transplantation in children. This clonotype turned up a few times. The CDR3 extends over 15 amino acids. Deletions cut 1 base from V and 4 bases from J, with 14 bases between. From germline, CDR1 is DFQATT and CDR2 SNEGSKA (reference sequence). Unique molecular identifiers featured in how the TCRbeta library was prepared. TCRdb reprocessed the PCR reads via MiXCR and lists one record per CDR3 protein. The data contain some 200,000 distinct CDR3 sequences, approximately 15% of them singletons.

The receptor comes from a human donor who donated a stem cell graft to a child with acute lymphoblastic leukemia. Sequenced here: PBMCs from the stem cell graft donor, sampled from the stem cell graft. This chain joins TRBV20-1 and TRBJ2-1; a weak D match, TRBD2 (5 bases). CDR3 residues: CSARVLANNYNEQFF. CDR3 in DNA: TGCAGTGCTAGAGTGTTAGCGAATAATTACAATGAGCAGTTCTTC.